This entry features one T cell receptor beta chain sequence. Its specificity is not known. The record originates from a study of blood T cells in healthy people across ages. Findings and caveats of the study: The fall in TCR beta diversity per million T cells was roughly linear with age.

A second PCR, run for about 7 to 11 cycles, used a sample-barcoded 5' primer plus a J-beta primer mix. Every cDNA molecule bore a tag from a template-switch adaptor containing 12 random nucleotides. TCRdb re-called the 5' RACE reads through MiXCR, storing one row per CDR3 protein. The sample has around 780,000 distinct CDR3 sequences, 56% seen once. With 2 bases removed from V and 7 bases from J, the gap between germline ends came to 19 bases. This CDR3 is built from 15 residues. Germline CDR1 SGHRS, CDR2 YFSETQ. No fewer than 7 million PBMCs went into each sample. This chain connects TRBV5-1 to TRBJ2-7; tentatively, D is TRBD2 (5 bases). The source material was blood. The sequence was collected from a man aged 35-49 years in good health. CDR3 loop: CASSFGVGLGNEQYF. CDR3 coding DNA: TGCGCCAGCAGCTTCGGGGTTGGGTTGGGCAATGAGCAGTACTTC.